This record looks at one TCR beta chain sequence and its context. The data were taken from a study of blood T cell repertoires in COVID-19. Study context: T cells, B-cell-depleted T cells, or PBMCs supplied cDNA or gDNA.

Profiling relied on immunoSEQ multiplex PCR, and the TCRdb table lists in-frame clones only, not all of them. The table includes 260,000 or so clones, approximately 88% detected once. The germline gives CDR1 SQVTM, CDR2 ANQGSEA. The CDR3 runs to 14 residues. The V gene end was trimmed by 0 bases and the J gene end by 5 bases; junction bases not matched to a gene: 5. The TCR originated in a human donor in a cohort sampled during active COVID-19. The sequenced sample consisted of peripheral blood. The V gene is TRBV29-1, the J gene TRBJ1-1, with 8 bases aligning to TRBD1. CDR3 sequence reads: CSVEDAGGETEAFF. The DNA for the CDR3 is TGCAGCGTTGAAGATGCAGGGGGCGAAACTGAAGCTTTCTTT.